Listed below are T cell receptor beta chains from one sample, sequenced in a study of beta chain features in type 1 diabetes. Repertoires were generated with immunoSEQ multiplex PCR, while TCRdb's copy carries only in-frame clones and drops some. The data contain a few hundred thousand clones, around an eighth of them singletons. The sequencing input was naive CD4+ T cells from blood. The receptor set was obtained from a woman aged 18 to 35 with type 1 diabetes. Both conserved end residues are part of each CDR3. D genes are given only for firm matches. Clone size is not always given. Where it is, it says once, few, many or a class for expanded clones.

D	V	size	J	CDR3	DNA
NA	TRBV28	few	TRBJ2-7	CASRSGGYTYEQYF	TGTGCCAGCAGGAGTGGAGGGTATACCTACGAGCAGTACTTC
NA	TRBV6-6	NA	TRBJ2-7	CASRGRGYEQYF	TGTGCCAGCAGGGGCAGGGGCTACGAGCAGTACTTC
TRBD1	TRBV4-3	NA	TRBJ1-2	CASSQRTGDGVYGYTF	TGCGCCAGCAGCCAAAGGACAGGGGACGGGGTCTATGGCTACACCTTC
NA	TRBV4-3	once	TRBJ1-5	CASSQGEPGGSRQPQHF	TGCGCCAGCAGCCAAGGAGAGCCCGGGGGGTCCAGGCAGCCCCAGCATTTT
TRBD2	TRBV19	NA	TRBJ2-3	CASSGAAASGGPKLVTQYF	TGTGCCAGTAGCGGCGCAGCTGCTAGCGGGGGTCCAAAGTTGGTTACGCAGTATTTT
TRBD2	TRBV18	NA	TRBJ2-1	CASSSLSGSGYEQFF	TGTGCCAGCTCCTCTCTGAGCGGGAGTGGGTATGAGCAGTTCTTC
NA	TRBV11-2	NA	TRBJ2-7	CASTKGRETREQYF	TGTGCCAGCACTAAAGGGCGGGAAACTCGGGAGCAGTACTTC
NA	TRBV4-3	few	TRBJ1-6	CASSQEPLAGFNSPLHF	TGCGCCAGCAGCCAAGAGCCCCTGGCAGGGTTTAATTCACCCCTCCACTTT
NA	TRBV11-3	NA	TRBJ2-3	CASSFGATDTQYF	TGTGCCAGCAGCTTCGGAGCGACAGATACGCAGTATTTT
NA	TRBV30	few	TRBJ1-2	CAWSGTTTDGYTF	TGTGCCTGGAGTGGGACAACGACGGATGGCTACACCTTC
TRBD2	TRBV15	NA	TRBJ2-1	CATSRDRTSGRLAVEQFF	TGTGCCACCAGCAGAGATAGGACTAGCGGCCGGCTTGCGGTTGAGCAGTTCTTC
NA	TRBV4-3	few	TRBJ2-7	CASSRTQGAYEQYF	TGCGCCAGCAGCCGCACACAGGGTGCCTACGAGCAGTACTTC
TRBD2	TRBV11-2	NA	TRBJ2-5	CASSLGLEATQYF	TGTGCCAGCAGCTTGGGACTAGAGGCGACCCAGTACTTC
TRBD1	TRBV5-4	few	TRBJ1-2	CASSPSTGGHYGYTF	TGTGCCAGCAGCCCCTCAACAGGGGGCCACTATGGCTACACCTTC
TRBD2	TRBV7-2	NA	TRBJ2-7	CASTSAKPGLVREQYF	TGTGCCAGCACTAGCGCCAAACCGGGACTAGTAAGGGAGCAGTACTTC
NA	TRBV20-1	NA	TRBJ2-3	CPRDYGGYF	TGCCCGCGGGATTATGGCGGGTATTTT
NA	TRBV7-9	few	TRBJ1-1	CASSSMTENTEAFF	TGTGCCAGCAGCTCGATGACAGAGAACACTGAAGCTTTCTTT
NA	TRBV5-4	NA	TRBJ2-1	CASSLQGSSYNEQFF	TGTGCCAGCAGCTTGCAGGGGAGCTCCTACAATGAGCAGTTCTTC
TRBD1	TRBV9	NA	TRBJ1-5	CASSVAPDRGNQPQHF	TGTGCCAGCAGCGTAGCCCCGGACAGGGGAAATCAGCCCCAGCATTTT
NA	TRBV2	NA	TRBJ1-5	CASSEDTFNQPQHF	TGTGCCAGCAGCGAGGACACCTTCAATCAGCCCCAGCATTTT
NA	TRBV30	few	TRBJ2-5	CAWSLGGETQYF	TGTGCCTGGAGTCTTGGGGGGGAGACCCAGTACTTC
NA	TRBV29-1	NA	TRBJ2-1	CSVRTHDRGYNQQFF	TGCAGCGTTCGGACTCATGACCGAGGGTATAATCAGCAGTTCTTC
TRBD1	TRBV27	few	TRBJ2-5	CASSSGQQETQYF	TGTGCCAGCAGTTCGGGACAGCAAGAGACCCAGTACTTC
NA	TRBV15	few	TRBJ1-5	CATSRVGAQPQHF	TGTGCCACCAGCAGAGTGGGGGCCCAGCCCCAGCATTTT
NA	TRBV28	NA	TRBJ2-2	CASSSQNTGELFF	TGTGCCAGCAGTTCCCAGAACACCGGGGAGCTGTTTTTT
TRBD2	TRBV5-1	NA	TRBJ2-1	CASSFRGGDEQFF	TGCGCCAGCAGCTTTAGGGGAGGGGATGAGCAGTTCTTC
TRBD1	TRBV19	few	TRBJ2-1	CASSPDRDNEQFF	TGTGCCAGTAGTCCCGACAGGGACAATGAGCAGTTCTTC
TRBD1	TRBV5-1	NA	TRBJ2-7	CASSLDRGYEQYF	TGCGCCAGCAGCTTGGACAGGGGGTACGAGCAGTACTTC
TRBD2	TRBV7-8	few	TRBJ2-1	CASGSSAGPQFF	TGTGCCAGCGGTTCTTCAGCGGGACCGCAGTTCTTC
TRBD1	TRBV7-2	few	TRBJ1-1	CASSLAQGGTEAFF	TGTGCCAGCAGCTTAGCGCAGGGGGGCACTGAAGCTTTCTTT
TRBD2	TRBV10-3	NA	TRBJ2-3	CAKSQRGGTDTQYF	TGTGCCAAATCCCAGCGGGGGGGCACAGATACGCAGTATTTT
NA	TRBV18	once	TRBJ1-2	CASSPQGGGYTF	TGTGCCAGCTCACCACAAGGCGGTGGCTACACCTTC
TRBD2	TRBV5-5	few	TRBJ2-1	CASSPRLAGDSYNEQFF	TGTGCCAGCAGCCCCCGACTAGCGGGGGACTCCTACAATGAGCAGTTCTTC
NA	TRBV27	NA	TRBJ1-2	CASSFRGTYGYTF	TGTGCCAGCAGTTTTCGGGGGACCTATGGCTACACCTTC
NA	TRBV7-2	few	TRBJ2-7	CASSFDSSYEQYF	TGTGCCAGCAGCTTCGACAGCTCCTACGAGCAGTACTTC
NA	TRBV4-1	few	TRBJ2-1	CASSRRLPRLAYNEQFF	TGCGCCAGCAGCCGGAGGCTACCTCGACTTGCCTACAATGAGCAGTTCTTC
NA	TRBV7-2	few	TRBJ2-5	CASSSVGRVGRETQYF	TGTGCCAGCAGCTCAGTGGGCAGGGTTGGGCGGGAGACCCAGTACTTC
NA	TRBV10-1	once	TRBJ2-5	CASSVGETQYF	TGCGCCAGCAGTGTCGGGGAGACCCAGTACTTC
NA	TRBV11-2	few	TRBJ2-1	CASSPRAEGEQFF	TGTGCCAGCAGCCCGCGGGCAGAGGGTGAGCAGTTCTTC
NA	TRBV18	NA	TRBJ2-7	CASSRDWREQYF	TGTGCCAGCTCCCGGGACTGGCGCGAGCAGTACTTC
NA	TRBV18	NA	TRBJ1-1	CASSPPNTGRTEAFF	TGTGCCAGCTCACCACCGAATACGGGAAGGACTGAAGCTTTCTTT
NA	TRBV9	few	TRBJ2-7	CASSPLGSFYEQYF	TGTGCCAGCAGCCCTCTTGGTAGCTTCTACGAGCAGTACTTC
TRBD1	TRBV5-1	few	TRBJ1-4	CASSLEATGNEKLFF	TGCGCCAGCAGCTTGGAGGCGACAGGGAATGAAAAACTGTTTTTT
NA	TRBV4-3	NA	TRBJ1-2	CASSPTTGSPFNYGYTF	TGCGCCAGCAGCCCAACCACAGGAAGTCCCTTTAACTATGGCTACACCTTC
NA	TRBV15	few	TRBJ1-1	CATSRDLYGRLAFF	TGTGCCACCAGCAGAGATCTCTACGGGAGGTTGGCTTTCTTT
NA	TRBV21-1	NA	TRBJ2-7	CASSKARTTATACYEQYF	TGTGCCAGCAGCAAAGCCCGTACCACGGCGACAGCTTGCTACGAGCAGTACTTC